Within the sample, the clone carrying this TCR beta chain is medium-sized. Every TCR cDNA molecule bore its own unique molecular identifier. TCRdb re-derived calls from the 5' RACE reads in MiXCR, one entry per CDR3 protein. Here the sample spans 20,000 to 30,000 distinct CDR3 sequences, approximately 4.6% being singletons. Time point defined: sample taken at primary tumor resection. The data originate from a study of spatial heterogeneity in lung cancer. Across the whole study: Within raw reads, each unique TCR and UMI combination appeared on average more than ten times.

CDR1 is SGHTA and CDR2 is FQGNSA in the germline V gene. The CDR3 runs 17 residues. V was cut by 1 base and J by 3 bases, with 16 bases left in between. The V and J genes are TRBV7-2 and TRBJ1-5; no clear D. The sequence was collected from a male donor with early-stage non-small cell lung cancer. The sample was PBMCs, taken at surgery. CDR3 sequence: CASSLEVGRGLNQPQHF. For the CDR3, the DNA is TGTGCCAGCAGCTTAGAGGTGGGCAGAGGACTCAATCAGCCCCAGCATTTT. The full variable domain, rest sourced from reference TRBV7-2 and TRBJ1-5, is GAGVSQSPSNKVTEKGKDVELRCDPISGHTALYWYRQSLGQGLEFLIYFQGNSAPDKSGLPSDRFSAERTGGSVSTLTIQRTQQEDSAVYLCASSLEVGRGLNQPQHFGDGTRLSIL.